Presented here are 28 T cell receptor beta chains from one specimen sequenced in a study of T cell repertoires in cytomegalovirus infection. From the reads, TCRdb called clonotypes with MiXCR, one entry per CDR3 protein. The table lists some 600,000 distinct CDR3 sequences, 20% to 25% of them singletons, with roughly 8% in the top ten. The sequencing input was CD8+ T cells from PBMCs. These receptors originate from a human donor in good health (CMV status not recorded). Some clones in this sample may be carry-over from other donors' samples.

This clonotype has at least ten counts. V is TRBV7-9 and J is TRBJ1-1; 7 bases match TRBD1. The CDR3 covers 14 residues. J lost 4 bases, V lost 3 bases, and 5 bases had no gene match. The germline V gene has CDR1 SEHNR and CDR2 FQNEAQ (reference sequence). The CDR3 nucleotides read TGTGCCAGCAGCTTTACAGGGGATACCACTGAAGCTTTCTTT. Amino acids: CASSFTGDTTEAFF.

This clonotype appeared a single time. The V gene is TRBV7-2, the J gene TRBJ2-4; no definite D call. This CDR3 comprises 14 residues. Germline V lookup: CDR1 SGHTA, CDR2 FQGNSA. V lost 3 bases to trimming and J lost 8 bases, with 14 bases between them. The CDR3 loop reads CASSLPSDRDIQYF. As DNA, the CDR3 is TGTGCCAGCAGCTTGCCCTCCGATAGGGACATTCAGTACTTC.

The chain recombines TRBV7-9 with TRBJ2-1; tentative D call: TRBD1 (6 bases). CDR1 is SEHNR and CDR2 is FQNEAQ in the germline V gene (reference sequence). The CDR3 loop spans 15 amino acids. Trimming took off 3 bases at V and 4 bases at J, with 13 bases between the two ends. Here the CDR3 reads CASSLFQGKYNEQFF. CDR3 in DNA: TGTGCCAGCAGCTTGTTTCAGGGGAAATACAATGAGCAGTTCTTC.

The chain recombines TRBV7-6 with TRBJ2-7; 9 positions match TRBD1. The junction had 8 bases not matched to a gene; V was cut back by 1 base and J by 10 bases. Germline CDR1 is SGHVS and CDR2 is FNYEAQ. The CDR3 is 14 amino acids. CDR3 in amino acids: CASSLGGQGRVQYF. CDR3 in DNA: TGTGCCAGCAGCTTAGGGGGACAGGGCCGCGTCCAGTACTTC.

In this sample, this clonotype turned up many times. The genes are TRBV7-9 and TRBJ2-1; D unresolved. Germline V gene data show CDR1 as SEHNR and CDR2 as FQNEAQ (reference sequence). The germline V and J ends were trimmed by 6 bases and 0 bases, with 15 bases remaining between them. The CDR3 has 16 residues. DNA for the CDR3: TGTGCCAGCAGTCCCCGAGTCTCGAGCTCCTACAATGAGCAGTTCTTC. Encoded protein: CASSPRVSSSYNEQFF.

At least ten counts were recorded for this clonotype. V and J are TRBV7-6 and TRBJ2-1; TRBD1 or TRBD2 may be the D gene (5 bases each). CDR1 is SGHVS and CDR2 is FNYEAQ in the germline V gene. V gave up 2 bases and J gave up 0 bases, with 11 bases separating them. The CDR3 runs 16 residues. The CDR3 spells CASSLTPGSSYNEQFF. The CDR3, as DNA: TGTGCCAGCAGCTTAACTCCAGGGAGCTCCTACAATGAGCAGTTCTTC.

Comments on this clonotype: Here the CDR3 omits its conserved ending phenylalanine or tryptophan, so a read error is the likely source. The rearrangement links TRBV28 to TRBJ2-1, with 7 bases matching TRBD2. The CDR3 length is 15 residues. V lost 7 bases and J lost 6; bases outside the gene matches: 12. Germline V lookup: CDR1 MDHEN, CDR2 SYDVKM. CDR3 nucleotides: TGTGCCAGCACCCCGTTTCGGGGGGTCCTCAATGAGCAGTTCATC. Translating it yields CASTPFRGVLNEQFI.

The chain joins TRBV20-1 to TRBJ2-5; 8 bases are shared with TRBD2. The trim removed 6 bases at V and 4 bases at J, leaving 10 bases unmatched. CDR3 length: 14 residues. CDR1 and CDR2 (germline): DFQATT, SNEGSKA (reference sequence). The CDR3 DNA reads TGCAGTGCCTTTAGCGGGGAACCCCCAGAGACCCAGTACTTC. This sequence encodes CSAFSGEPPETQYF.

This clonotype has ten or more counts. This rearrangement joins TRBV6-1 to TRBJ2-1; D may be TRBD2 (5 bases). V was cut by 2 bases and J by 0 bases, with 17 bases left in between. Germline V gene lookup returns CDR1 MNHNS and CDR2 SASEGT. The CDR3 covers 18 residues. In DNA form, the CDR3 reads TGTGCCAGCAGTGAATGGGGTACCAGAACTAGCTCCTACAATGAGCAGTTCTTC. Amino acids: CASSEWGTRTSSYNEQFF.

V usage is TRBV20-1 and J usage is TRBJ2-3; 12 nucleotides match TRBD2. Germline V gives CDR1 DFQATT, CDR2 SNEGSKA (reference sequence). V lost 0 bases and J lost 5; bases outside the gene matches: 6. The CDR3 spans 16 residues. The CDR3 bases are TGCAGTGCTAGAGACGGACTAGCGGGGATTCAAGATACGCAGTATTTT. It is translated as CSARDGLAGIQDTQYF.

This clonotype was detected many times. This chain joins TRBV12-3 or TRBV12-4 and TRBJ1-1; TRBD1 matches at 8 bases. This CDR3 contains 16 residues. V was clipped by 4 bases and J by 6 bases; unmatched bases: 13. CDR3 sequence: CASSYIPDRGYAEAFF. CDR3 coding DNA: TGTGCCAGCAGTTATATCCCTGACAGGGGATATGCTGAAGCTTTCTTT.

The table lists this clonotype with a few counts. The chain combines TRBV7-9 with TRBJ1-2, with D perhaps matching TRBD1 (6 bases). Germline V lookup: CDR1 SEHNR, CDR2 FQNEAQ (reference sequence). Deletions cut 5 bases from V and 8 bases from J, with 15 bases between. This CDR3 comprises 13 residues. The CDR3 spells CASSLNGGGGYTF. As DNA, the CDR3 is TGTGCCAGCAGCCTGAACGGGGGCGGGGGCTACACCTTC. The full variable domain, its missing parts supplied by reference TRBV7-9 and TRBJ1-2, is DTGVSQNPRHKITKRGQNVTFRCDPISEHNRLYWYRQTLGQGPEFLTYFQNEAQLEKSRLLSDRFSAERPKGSFSTLEIQRTEQGDSAMYLCASSLNGGGGYTFGSGTRLTVV.

In this sample, this clonotype turned up many times. The rearrangement joins TRBV12-3 or TRBV12-4 to TRBJ1-2, with D possibly TRBD1 on 6 matching bases. V was clipped by 7 bases and J by 4 bases, with 19 bases between them. The CDR3 is 15 amino acids. This chain's CDR3 is CASTPGQPRVYGYTF. The CDR3 coding sequence is TGTGCCAGCACCCCTGGACAGCCCAGGGTCTATGGCTACACCTTC.

Of note for this clonotype: With a much larger clone just one base away, this may be a read error. The CDR3 bases are TGTGCCAGCAGCCCTCTGCGGGGGGGGTATGACTACACCTTC. Translation gives CASSPLRGGYDYTF. The chain joins TRBV28 to TRBJ1-2; a possible D gene is TRBD1 (5 bases). This CDR3 is built from 14 residues. Germline V gives CDR1 MDHEN, CDR2 SYDVKM.

This clonotype was recorded at least ten times. The chain joins TRBV7-9 to TRBJ2-7, with a weak D call TRBD2 (7 bases). CDR1 is SEHNR and CDR2 is FQNEAQ in the germline V gene (reference sequence). This CDR3 comprises 14 residues. V was cut by 2 bases and J by 6 bases, with 14 bases left in between. In DNA, the CDR3 is TGTGCCAGCAGCTTACCGGGGGGCGGCGGCGAGCAGTACTTC. Translating it yields CASSLPGGGGEQYF.

This clonotype was counted at least ten times. DNA of the CDR3: TGTGCCAGCAGCTCGGGGGGGCGGCTCGAGCAGTACGTC. Translated, it gives CASSSGGRLEQYV. V gene TRBV7-2 combines with J gene TRBJ2-7; 8 positions match TRBD2. With V trimmed by 4 bases and J by 6 bases, 5 bases remained unmatched. Germline values: CDR1 SGHTA, CDR2 FQGNSA. The CDR3 spans 13 residues.

This clonotype was counted ten times or more. The rearrangement links TRBV6-2 or TRBV6-3 to TRBJ1-1; D unclear. The CDR3 is 12 amino acids. The germline V gene encodes CDR1 MNHEY and CDR2 SVGEGT. V lost 2 bases to trimming and J lost 6 bases, with 7 bases between them. The CDR3 sequence: CASSYGGAEAFF. CDR3 nucleotides: TGTGCCAGCAGTTACGGTGGGGCTGAAGCTTTCTTT.

CDR3 sequence: CASTYGQGGTEAFF. Written as DNA, the CDR3 is TGTGCCAGTACTTACGGACAGGGTGGCACTGAAGCTTTCTTT. This chain uses TRBV19 with TRBJ1-1; TRBD1 matches at 8 bases. Germline lookup yields CDR1 LNHDA and CDR2 SQIVND (reference sequence). J gave up 4 bases and V 7 bases, and 8 bases lay outside the gene matches. CDR3 length equals 14 residues.

The rearrangement links TRBV9 to TRBJ2-2; 9 nucleotides agree with TRBD1. The CDR3 totals 16 residues. Germline lookup yields CDR1 SGDLS and CDR2 YYNGEE. V gave up 4 bases and J gave up 4 bases; unmatched junction bases: 8. In DNA form, the CDR3 reads TGTGCCAGCAGCACGCGGACAGGGGTAACCACCGGGGAGCTGTTTTTT. Its translation: CASSTRTGVTTGELFF.

Ten or more counts support this clonotype. J is TRBJ1-2 and V is TRBV20-1; TRBD1 matches 8 bases. Germline CDR1 is DFQATT and CDR2 is SNEGSKA (reference sequence). J was trimmed by 3 bases and V by 5 bases; bases with no gene match: 14. This CDR3 comprises 16 residues. CDR3 in DNA: TGCAGTGCTCAGGGGGCAGGGACCTCCCTCTACTATGGCTACACCTTC. This sequence encodes CSAQGAGTSLYYGYTF.

This clonotype came up many times. The V and J genes are TRBV10-3 and TRBJ2-3; TRBD1 aligns across 10 bases. CDR3 size: 19 residues. J lost 2 bases, V lost 4 bases, and 15 bases had no gene match. Germline CDR1 reads ENHRY; CDR2 reads SYGVKD. The CDR3 bases are TGTGCCATCAGTGCGACAGGGGGCACGAGGCTGGAAGACACAGATACGCAGTATTTT. It translates to CAISATGGTRLEDTDTQYF.

The gene calls are TRBV20-1 and TRBJ2-2; 10 bases are a match to TRBD2. The CDR3 length is 19 residues. Trimming took 0 bases from V and 0 from J; bases not matched to a gene: 10. CDR1 DFQATT and CDR2 SNEGSKA come from the germline V gene (reference sequence). CDR3 protein: CSARDGTSGINANTGELFF. The CDR3 DNA reads as TGCAGTGCTAGAGATGGCACTAGCGGGATCAACGCGAACACCGGGGAGCTGTTTTTT.

This clonotype was found many times. The chain links TRBV12-3 or TRBV12-4 to TRBJ1-2; weak D call: TRBD1 (6 bases). The CDR3 length is 18 residues. Trimming removed 5 bases from V and 5 bases from J, with 27 bases in between. Here the CDR3 DNA reads TGTGCCAGCAGTGAGGGACAACTAGGGTTGGATCGTGGGTATGGCTACACCTTC. Encoded protein: CASSEGQLGLDRGYGYTF.

The V gene is TRBV28, the J gene TRBJ2-7; D is perhaps TRBD1 or TRBD2 (5 bases each). With 5 bases removed from V and 7 bases from J, the gap between germline ends came to 15 bases. Germline values: CDR1 MDHEN, CDR2 SYDVKM. The CDR3 is 13 residues long. The CDR3 here is CASSPTPGAEQYV. The CDR3 bases are TGTGCCAGCAGTCCTACCCCCGGGGCAGAGCAGTACGTC.

This clonotype turned up a few times. This sequence joins TRBV6-4 and TRBJ2-1; perhaps TRBD1 as D (6 bases). The V end was cut by 2 bases, the J end by 5 bases, with 10 bases between. The CDR3 consists of 14 residues. The germline V gene has CDR1 MRHNA and CDR2 SNTAGT. This CDR3 reads CASSDGQGNNEQFF. The CDR3 DNA follows: TGTGCCAGCAGTGACGGGCAGGGGAACAATGAGCAGTTCTTC.

This clonotype was found a few times. This chain links TRBV6-1 with TRBJ2-5; 9 bases agree with TRBD2. In germline, CDR1 is MNHNS, CDR2 SASEGT. The trim removed 2 bases at V and 1 base at J, leaving 11 bases unmatched. The CDR3 totals 18 residues. The CDR3 region has the DNA TGTGCCAGCAGTGAACTGGGTTCTAGCGGGGCCTTCCAAGAGACCCAGTACTTC. Amino acid sequence: CASSELGSSGAFQETQYF.

This clonotype was seen only a few times. This chain links TRBV29-1 with TRBJ1-2, with a weak D call TRBD1 (5 bases). V was trimmed by 7 bases and J by 8 bases, leaving 26 bases between them. Germline V lookup: CDR1 SQVTM, CDR2 ANQGSEA. The CDR3 is 15 amino acids. The CDR3 region is CSAPAVAPAREGYTF. As DNA, the CDR3 is TGCAGCGCCCCAGCCGTGGCTCCAGCCAGGGAAGGCTACACCTTC.

This clonotype has only a few counts. The V gene is TRBV6-2 or TRBV6-3, the J gene TRBJ1-1; no clear D gene. The germline V gene encodes CDR1 MNHEY and CDR2 SVGEGT. The CDR3 is made up of 20 amino acids. V was clipped by 1 base and J by 3 bases, with 27 bases between them. The chain's CDR3 is CASSYFPWRRDRSIDTEAFF. The CDR3, as DNA: TGTGCCAGCAGTTACTTTCCATGGAGGCGAGATCGCAGCATCGACACTGAAGCTTTCTTT.